These T cell receptor beta chains were read from a single sample in a study of CD4+ T cells in melanoma. The data were produced by immunoSEQ multiplex PCR, yet TCRdb's version contains in-frame clones alone and is incomplete. The top ten hold over 9.5% of the sample, which has about 50,000 clones, 89% seen once. The sequenced sample consisted of peripheral blood. The receptors come from a human donor with melanoma. Each CDR3 is given with its conserved first and last residue.

cdr3_length: 15; v_call: TRBV6-6; cdr3_aa: CASSQGRTGNYGYTF
cdr3_length: 14; v_call: TRBV6-1; cdr3_aa: CASRSGTGTDTQYF
cdr3_length: 15; v_call: TRBV9; cdr3_aa: CASSVEGGHTDTQYF
cdr3_length: 18; v_call: TRBV27; cdr3_aa: CASGPGIFDRDYIGELFF
cdr3_length: 15; v_call: TRBV4-2; cdr3_aa: CASSQEGGPNSPLHF
cdr3_length: 13; v_call: TRBV6-1; cdr3_aa: CASSESGGEKLFF
cdr3_length: 14; v_call: TRBV5-1; cdr3_aa: CASSLVRDSYGYTF
cdr3_length: 11; v_call: TRBV20-1; cdr3_aa: CSAIITGELFF
cdr3_length: 13; v_call: TRBV5-5; cdr3_aa: CASSQQSYTEAFF
cdr3_length: 14; v_call: TRBV7-9; cdr3_aa: CASSQDRADEKLFF
cdr3_length: 14; v_call: TRBV30; cdr3_aa: CAWRTGRLNSPLHF
cdr3_length: 14; v_call: TRBV7-6; cdr3_aa: CASSPGGENTEAFF
cdr3_length: 12; v_call: TRBV5-1; cdr3_aa: CASVSQGNEAFF
cdr3_length: 13; v_call: TRBV7-7; cdr3_aa: CASSTSLDNEQFF
cdr3_length: 14; v_call: TRBV5-8; cdr3_aa: CASSLEGAGEKLFF
cdr3_length: 13; v_call: TRBV7-9; cdr3_aa: CASSYGQGYGYTF
cdr3_length: 12; v_call: TRBV7-3; cdr3_aa: CASSQSTDTQYF
cdr3_length: 15; v_call: TRBV7-8; cdr3_aa: CASSFEGGYRNEQFF
cdr3_length: 13; v_call: TRBV27; cdr3_aa: CASRMTTNTEAFF
cdr3_length: 14; v_call: TRBV10-3; cdr3_aa: CATRTSGDYNEQFF
cdr3_length: 16; v_call: TRBV7-3; cdr3_aa: CASSLLGGSGTGELFF
cdr3_length: 15; v_call: TRBV19; cdr3_aa: CASTGQHRSGNTIYF